This T cell receptor beta chain originates from a study of blood T cell repertoires in COVID-19 (dated by TCRdb to 2019 to 2021). With respect to the entire study: Collaborator samples came from the United States, Italy and Spain and covered acute and convalescent phases of COVID-19. The prospective study material was composed of cDNA or gDNA derived from T cells, B-cell-depleted T cells, or PBMCs. Subjects who had been exposed to COVID-19, were actively infected with it, or had recovered from it provided the deeply sampled blood TCRbeta repertoires that made up the dataset. A freely available public database, intended as a resource for researchers studying the immune response to SARS-CoV-2, is where the repertoires were released. The samples were drawn from the first 160 participants of the ongoing ImmuneRACE study and from 950 to 1,500 subjects provided by 6 global collaborators. Sample metadata almost always included a de-identified subject ID, COVID-19 status, age in years and sex. Where available, HLA class I and class II types were obtained from metadata supplied by the sample provider rather than from assay-based typing. What the work shows at the level of the full study, not this receptor alone: The quantity of clinical and demographic metadata differed by source and by participant and was supplied without curation.

A remark on this clone: Its antigen target is currently unknown. No base quality values were provided; no much bigger clone lies one nucleotide off.

The germline V gene encodes CDR1 SEHNR and CDR2 FQNEAQ (reference sequence). The CDR3 numbers 14 residues from cysteine through phenylalanine. The kept DNA is CDR3 alone, 42 bases in frame from the first base. V is pared back by 2 bases and J by 4 bases, with 10 bases lying between the germline termini. TCRbeta CDR3 regions were amplified from genomic DNA using the immunoSEQ Assay, a bias-controlled multiplex PCR. Concerning the study's data processing: The number of nucleated cells in each sample was estimated from the amplification of reference gene primers within the assay. Sequence reads were collapsed and filtered to measure the absolute abundance of every unique TCRbeta CDR3 rearrangement. Productive Simpson clonality was computed per sample as the square root of Simpson's diversity index over productive rearrangements. This is the immuneACCESS table as TCRdb keeps it, with only in-frame sequences that have V and J called. A part of the clones is gone; compared with another copy, unresolved V genes explain less than half, and the rest is unexplained. V and J calls and clone size come straight from that table; D and trimming were deduced from the DNA. Here the sample has fewer than 250,000 clones; approximately 90% occur a single time. Approximately 10% of the sample rests with the top ten.

In Seattle, one collaborating source enrolled patients while the infection was active and tracked those patients longitudinally over the course of disease. The collaborating institutions used their own protocols to collect whole blood in K2EDTA tubes. For TCRbeta analysis, collaborator samples were shipped as frozen whole blood, as isolated PBMCs, or as DNA extracted from either sample type. The clonotype comes from a man aged 50 to 60 with COVID-19, enrolled during active disease. The chain uses TRBV7-9 and TRBJ2-3; TRBD1 could be the D gene, as 6 bases match. The sample was peripheral blood. Here is the DNA: TGTGCCAGCAGCTTAAGCCAGGGGTCAGATACGCAGTATTTT. This is translated as CASSLSQGSDTQYF.